The clone carrying this TCR beta chain was counted at least ten times. Antigen unknown. Hyperthyroidism patients, all newly diagnosed, had under 2 months' duration and ages of 18 to 65. These data are taken from a study of Graves' ophthalmopathy and Graves' hyperthyroidism. Overall study context: Peripheral blood was obtained at first diagnosis, ahead of any treatment. General observations from the study: A classifier, a 13-signature model, separated ophthalmopathy from stable hyperthyroidism with around 88% sensitivity and 75% to 83% specificity.

As the template, RNA transcripts were used to amplify TCR beta CDR3 regions. Amplification began with first-round RT-PCR using HTBI primers, then second-round multiplex PCR was performed. TCRdb redid the calling of the multiplex PCR reads with MiXCR, one entry per CDR3 protein. Of roughly 350,000 distinct CDR3 sequences detected, about a sixth appear once; the ten largest clones hold 2% to 3%. V was clipped by 1 base and J by 10 bases, with 8 bases between them. The CDR3 runs to 12 residues. Germline assignment: CDR1 SGHAT and CDR2 FQNNGV. The chain uses TRBV11-2 and TRBJ2-1, with D perhaps matching TRBD2 (6 bases). This clonotype was sampled from an adult woman with stable Graves' hyperthyroidism. Sequencing input: peripheral blood. CDR3 DNA sequence: TGTGCCAGCAGCTTAGGGGGGAGGGAGCAGTTCTTC. Its protein is CASSLGGREQFF. Full variable domain (outside the CDR3, taken from reference TRBV11-2 and TRBJ2-1): EAGVAQSPRYKIIEKRQSVAFWCNPISGHATLYWYQQILGQGPKLLIQFQNNGVVDDSQLPKDRFSAERLKGVDSTLKIQPAKLEDSAVYLCASSLGGREQFFGPGTRLTVL.